The 13 T cell receptor beta chains below were found in one sample sequenced in a study of STAT5B mutations in CD4+ large granular lymphocyte leukemia (dated by TCRdb to the early 2020s). Library preparation used the immunoSEQ multiplex PCR assay. Imported from immuneACCESS, the table was reduced by TCRdb to in-frame sequences with V and J called. These copies leave out some clones; in studies compared against another copy, an unresolved V gene accounts for under half, and the cause of the remainder is not known. For this sample there are 550 to 600 clones; roughly two thirds appear just once. The top ten clonotypes cover approximately 94% of the sample. The specimen sequenced was PBMCs. Every receptor here comes from an elderly woman with CD4+ T-cell large granular lymphocyte leukemia.

This clone was recorded once. The chain recombines TRBV7-6 with TRBJ2-6; D uncertain. V shed 1 base and J shed 0 bases, with 10 bases lying between them. Germline loops: CDR1 SGHVS, CDR2 FNYEAQ. The CDR3 has 17 residues. Written as DNA, the CDR3 is TGTGCCAGCAGCTTAGAGGCAGTGATCTCTGGGGCCAACGTCCTGACTTTC. It is translated as CASSLEAVISGANVLTF.

J is TRBJ2-7 and V is TRBV15; possibly TRBD1 or TRBD2 for D (5 bases each). From germline, CDR1 is LNHNV and CDR2 YYDKDF (reference sequence). Deletions cut 0 bases from V and 7 bases from J, with 13 bases between. The length of the CDR3 is 14 residues. The CDR3 reads CATSRDGKGREQYF. The CDR3 DNA reads as TGTGCCACCAGCAGAGATGGGAAGGGACGGGAGCAGTACTTC. Combining the CDR3 with reference TRBV15 and TRBJ2-7 gives the whole variable domain DAMVIQNPRYQVTQFGKPVTLSCSQTLNHNVMYWYQQKSSQAPKLLFHYYDKDFNNEADTPDNFQSRRPNTSFCFLDIRSPGLGDTAMYLCATSRDGKGREQYFGPGTRLTVT.

The chain joins TRBV29-1 to TRBJ2-6, with D perhaps TRBD1 (6 bases). The CDR3 runs 16 residues. The V gene's germline CDR1 is SQVTM and CDR2 ANQGSEA. With 1 base removed from V and 0 bases from J, the gap between germline ends came to 10 bases. CDR3 coding DNA: TGCAGCGTTGAAGGAACAGGGAGCTCTGGGGCCAACGTCCTGACTTTC. Encoded protein: CSVEGTGSSGANVLTF. Looking up the rest from reference TRBV29-1 and TRBJ2-6 gives the full variable domain: SAVISQKPSRDICQRGTSLTIQCQVDSQVTMMFWYRQQPGQSLTLIATANQGSEATYESGFVIDKFPISRPNLTFSTLTVSNMSPEDSSIYLCSVEGTGSSGANVLTFGAGSRLTVL.

The CDR3: CASSLIAGGPVEQYF. For the CDR3, the DNA is TGTGCCAGCAGTTTAATAGCGGGAGGGCCTGTCGAGCAGTACTTC. The chain is built from TRBV28 and TRBJ2-7; TRBD2 aligns across 11 bases. J lost 6 bases, V lost 2 bases, and 6 bases had no gene match. Germline-derived CDR1 and CDR2 are MDHEN and SYDVKM. The CDR3 is 15 residues long. The complete variable domain, with remaining parts taken from reference TRBV28 and TRBJ2-7, reads DVKVTQSSRYLVKRTGEKVFLECVQDMDHENMFWYRQDPGLGLRLIYFSYDVKMKEKGDIPEGYSVSREKKERFSLILESASTNQTSMYLCASSLIAGGPVEQYFGPGTRLTVT.

By sample fraction, this clone is medium-sized. The V and J genes are TRBV7-9 and TRBJ2-5; D is possibly TRBD1 or TRBD2 (5 bases each). The CDR3 consists of 14 residues. The germline V gene has CDR1 SEHNR and CDR2 FQNEAQ (reference sequence). V gave up 11 bases and J gave up 2 bases, with 18 bases separating them. CDR3 DNA: TGTGCCGAACAGGACCTGGGACGGCAAGAGACCCAGTACTTC. The encoded protein is CAEQDLGRQETQYF. Full variable domain (remainder filled in from reference TRBV7-9 and TRBJ2-5): DTGVSQNPRHKITKRGQNVTFRCDPISEHNRLYWYRQTLGQGPEFLTYFQNEAQLEKSRLLSDRFSAERPKGSFSTLEIQRTEQGDSAMYLCAEQDLGRQETQYFGPGTRLLVL.

The chain carries TRBV27 and TRBJ2-1; TRBD2 matches at 7 bases. Germline loops: CDR1 MNHEY, CDR2 SMNVEV (reference sequence). Trimming took 0 bases from V and 0 from J; bases not matched to a gene: 2. CDR3 length equals 16 residues. The CDR3 reads CASSLSLAASYNEQFF. CDR3 sequence (DNA): TGTGCCAGCAGTTTATCGCTAGCGGCCTCCTACAATGAGCAGTTCTTC.

The J gene is TRBJ1-4, the V gene TRBV27, with D perhaps TRBD1 (5 bases). Trimming took 3 bases from V and 0 from J, leaving 8 bases between them. The germline CDR1 and CDR2 sequences are MNHEY and SMNVEV (reference sequence). CDR3 length equals 15 residues. This CDR3 is CASSLRGATNEKLFF. As DNA, the CDR3 is TGTGCCAGCAGTTTGAGAGGGGCAACTAATGAAAAACTGTTTTTT.

On this clone itself: The junction shows a germline mismatch at one end, possibly a read error. The CDR3 reads CASSLVSPGSTIYF. The CDR3 coding sequence is TGTGCCAGCAGCTTAGTCAGCCCGGGAAGCACCATATATTTT. The rearrangement links TRBV11-2 to TRBJ1-3; D gene ambiguous. In germline, CDR1 is SGHAT, CDR2 FQNNGV. The CDR3 contains 14 residues.

The V and J genes are TRBV11-2 and TRBJ2-5; no definite D call. Germline V gives CDR1 SGHAT, CDR2 FQNNGV. The CDR3 loop spans 12 amino acids. Between the trimmed V and J ends, which lost 4 bases and 5 bases, there was a span of 8 bases. The DNA of the CDR3 is TGTGCCAGCAGCTCGTCGGGCGAGACCCAGTACTTC. Protein: CASSSSGETQYF.

The chain links TRBV4-1 to TRBJ2-7; possible D gene TRBD2, 6 bases. Germline loops: CDR1 MGHRA, CDR2 YSYEKL. Trimming took off 2 bases at V and 1 base at J, with 21 bases between the two ends. CDR3 length: 18 residues. The DNA of the CDR3 is TGCGCCAGCAGCCAAAACCTTCCGGGACTCCTACTTTCCTACGAGCAGTACTTC. Its protein is CASSQNLPGLLLSYEQYF.

This rearrangement joins TRBV11-2 to TRBJ2-1, with D uncertain. In germline, CDR1 is SGHAT, CDR2 FQNNGV. V lost 3 bases and J lost 5, with 11 bases in between. There are 14 residues in the CDR3. In DNA form, the CDR3 reads TGTGCCAGCAGCTTCGGGTCCCAGGACAATGAGCAGTTCTTC. It encodes CASSFGSQDNEQFF.

The J gene is TRBJ1-1, the V gene TRBV19, with D hard to call. V was clipped by 4 bases and J by 1 base, with 16 bases between them. Germline CDR1 LNHDA, CDR2 SQIVND (reference sequence). CDR3 size: 16 residues. The CDR3 spells CASSTPLGRTNTEAFF. The CDR3 DNA reads as TGTGCCAGTAGTACCCCACTAGGACGGACGAACACTGAAGCTTTCTTT. Combining the CDR3 with reference TRBV19 and TRBJ1-1 gives the whole variable domain DGGITQSPKYLFRKEGQNVTLSCEQNLNHDAMYWYRQDPGQGLRLIYYSQIVNDFQKGDIAEGYSVSREKKESFPLTVTSAQKNPTAFYLCASSTPLGRTNTEAFFGQGTRLTVV.

The V gene is TRBV5-6, the J gene TRBJ1-2; D ambiguous. CDR3 length: 15 amino acids. Germline loops: CDR1 SGHDT, CDR2 YYEEEE. The V gene lost 2 bases and the J gene lost 4 bases, with 15 bases spanning the gap. The CDR3, as DNA: TGTGCCAGCAGCTTAGCATTATATCCCCTCTATGGCTACACCTTC. Translation: CASSLALYPLYGYTF. Full variable domain (missing parts from reference TRBV5-6 and TRBJ1-2): DAGVTQSPTHLIKTRGQQVTLRCSPKSGHDTVSWYQQALGQGPQFIFQYYEEEERQRGNFPDRFSGHQFPNYSSELNVNALLLGDSALYLCASSLALYPLYGYTFGSGTRLTVV.